This T cell receptor beta chain was sequenced during a study of shared T cell receptors in the human thymus. This table comes from immunoSEQ multiplex PCR, and its TCRdb copy is limited to in-frame clones, with some not included. The top ten hold approximately 0.02% of the sample, which has about 380,000 clones, approximately 95% seen once. CDR1 and CDR2 (germline): SGHKS, YYEKEE (reference sequence). This CDR3 has 14 residues. V lost 4 bases and J lost 0, with 8 bases in between. The sample consisted of thymocytes. The chain has TRBV5-5 and TRBJ2-1, with no clear D. The receptor comes from a human donor. The DNA for the CDR3 is TGTGCCAGCAGCCGCCGCCTCTCCTACAATGAGCAGTTCTTC. Encoded protein: CASSRRLSYNEQFF.